The source of this T cell receptor beta chain is a study of glioma-infiltrating T cells after dendritic cell vaccination (dated by TCRdb to about 2016). Describing the broader study: The cohort included some 15 glioblastoma patients drawn from Phase I and II dendritic cell vaccination trials, of whom 9 were newly diagnosed and 6 had recurrent disease. Between the early 2000s and the early 2010s, patients were given autologous tumor lysate-pulsed dendritic cell vaccination. The vaccine was prepared from monocyte-derived dendritic cells that were cultured for about 7 days with IL-4 and GM-CSF and then pulsed overnight with autologous tumor lysate. Three intradermal dendritic cell vaccine injections were administered to patients at biweekly intervals in the arm below the axilla. In glioblastoma patients vaccinated with dendritic cells, deep sequencing of TCR beta CDR3 regions served to measure tumor-infiltrating lymphocyte content and to compare repertoires between tumor and blood. Survival after dendritic cell vaccination was correlated with TCR sequencing metrics, such as TIL content and the overlap between tumor and blood repertoires.

Taken with the paper, the label for time point translates to: after dendritic cell vaccination, including at tumor progression/relapse. Patients were selected for having adequate residual fresh-frozen tumor tissue and more than two years of available survival data. Although molecular status otherwise differed among the glioblastoma patients, no patient had an isocitrate dehydrogenase mutation. PBMC were collected before vaccination, two weeks after the third vaccination, and at tumor progression if tumor progression occurred. The Qiagen DNeasy Blood extraction Kit was used for extraction of genomic DNA. Its CDR3 holds 13 amino acids, cysteine through phenylalanine. The DNA shown is the 39-base CDR3, in frame from base 1. The germline V gene (reference sequence) supplies CDR1 MNHEY and CDR2 SMNVEV. Trimming removed 3 bases from V and 13 bases from J; the gene matches leave 7 bases unexplained. Using the immunoSEQ assay, TCRB CDR3 regions were amplified from roughly 1.9 micrograms of genomic DNA, or from all available DNA when less than that was on hand. The multiplex PCR relied on 60 forward primers for TCR V beta segments and 13 reverse primers for J beta segments. Synthetic control templates were spiked into each sample at limiting dilution to estimate reads per starting template. Sequencing produced 87 bp reads on the Illumina HiSeq System. The authors processed their data as follows. To remove PCR and sequencing errors, closely related sequences were merged with a nearest neighbor algorithm. TCR overlap was defined as the percentage of unique tumor TCR beta sequences that were also present in the same patient's peripheral blood. TCRdb carries this immuneACCESS record with in-frame sequences only. Its versions omit some clonotypes, under half of them owing to an unresolved V gene in the studies checked, with the rest unexplained. V, J and clone size are taken as reported in that table, and D and trimming were inferred from the DNA itself. This sample has 99,000 or so clones in its table, and 90% of those were observed once. The ten biggest clones cover approximately 2.7% of the sample.

Worth noting for this clone: The antigen it binds to is not known. Base quality data are lacking; no much larger clone is found one base away.

What the authors observed across the whole study: TCR clonality showed no direct relationship with survival, which suggests that a diverse polyclonal response may be important. The cohort was small and heterogeneous, and full blood and tumor sets were available for few patients, with initial-recurrent tumor pairs available for even fewer patients. The TCR overlap response model with three groups was called speculative and said to need prospective validation. After dendritic cell vaccination, a higher estimated pretreatment TIL content predicted longer time to progression and overall survival.

Recombination joined TRBV27 with TRBJ2-2; 8 junctional bases match TRBD2. The TCR was taken from a human donor with glioblastoma. The source was blood, collected after dendritic cell vaccination. In nucleotide form, the sequence is TGTGCCAGCAGTTTTTTAGCGGGGTATGGGCTGTTTTTT. The resulting protein is CASSFLAGYGLFF.